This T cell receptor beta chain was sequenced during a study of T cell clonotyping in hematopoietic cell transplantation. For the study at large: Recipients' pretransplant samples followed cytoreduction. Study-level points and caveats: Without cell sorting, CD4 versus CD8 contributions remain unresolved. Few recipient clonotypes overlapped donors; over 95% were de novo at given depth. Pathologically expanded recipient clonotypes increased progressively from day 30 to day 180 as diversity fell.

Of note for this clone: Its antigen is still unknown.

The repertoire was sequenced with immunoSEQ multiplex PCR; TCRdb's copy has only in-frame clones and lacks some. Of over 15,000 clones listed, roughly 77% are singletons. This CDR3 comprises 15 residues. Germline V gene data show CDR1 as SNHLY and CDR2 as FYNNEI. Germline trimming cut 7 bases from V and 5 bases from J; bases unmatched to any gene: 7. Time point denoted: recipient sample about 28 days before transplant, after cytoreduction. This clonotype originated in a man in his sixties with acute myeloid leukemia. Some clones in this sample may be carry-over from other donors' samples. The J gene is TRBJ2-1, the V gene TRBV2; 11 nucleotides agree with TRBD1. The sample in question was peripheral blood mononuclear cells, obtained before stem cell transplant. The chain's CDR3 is CASTNRDRGNNEQFF. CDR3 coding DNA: TGTGCCAGCACCAACCGGGACAGGGGGAACAATGAGCAGTTCTTC. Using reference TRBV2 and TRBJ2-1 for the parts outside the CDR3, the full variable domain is EPEVTQTPSHQVTQMGQEVILRCVPISNHLYFYWYRQILGQKVEFLVSFYNNEISEKSEIFDDQFSVERPDGSNFTLKIRSTKLEDSAMYFCASTNRDRGNNEQFFGPGTRLTVL.